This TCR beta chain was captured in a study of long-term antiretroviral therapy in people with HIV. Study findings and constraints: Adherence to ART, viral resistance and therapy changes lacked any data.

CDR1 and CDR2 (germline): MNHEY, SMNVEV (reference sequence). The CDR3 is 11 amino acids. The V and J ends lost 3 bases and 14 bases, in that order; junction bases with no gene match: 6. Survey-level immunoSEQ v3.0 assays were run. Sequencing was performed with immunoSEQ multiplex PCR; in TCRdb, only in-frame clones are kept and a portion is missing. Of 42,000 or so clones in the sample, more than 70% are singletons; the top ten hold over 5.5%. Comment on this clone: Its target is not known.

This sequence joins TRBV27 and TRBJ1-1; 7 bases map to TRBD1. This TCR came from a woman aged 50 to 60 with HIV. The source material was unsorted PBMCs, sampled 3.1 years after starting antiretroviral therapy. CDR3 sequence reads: CASSFGTDSFF. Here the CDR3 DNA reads TGTGCCAGCAGTTTCGGGACAGATTCCTTCTTT.